This T cell receptor (beta chain) was identified in a study of T-cell memory formation after mild COVID-19. This clonotype has at least ten counts. Its target is not known. From germline, CDR1 is SGHRS and CDR2 YFSETQ. Between the trimmed V and J ends, which lost 0 bases and 1 base, there was a span of 6 bases. The CDR3 has 14 amino acids. One entry per CDR3 protein results from TCRdb running MiXCR on the 5' RACE reads. The sample records 140,000 to 150,000 distinct CDR3 sequences, 6% to 7% being singletons. Study-level findings and limits: The study found balanced CD4/CD8 in clones contracting day 15 to 85 and a CD4+ lean in later expanders.

This receptor was taken from an adult woman who had mild COVID-19 (a few samples of this study predate the infection). Cell type and time point are not known. The chain combines TRBV5-1 with TRBJ2-3; no clear D gene. The source material was PBMCs or a T cell subset sorted from them (not recorded which). The chain's CDR3 is CASSLEWGTDTQYF. The CDR3 region has the DNA TGCGCCAGCAGCTTGGAGTGGGGCACAGATACGCAGTATTTT.